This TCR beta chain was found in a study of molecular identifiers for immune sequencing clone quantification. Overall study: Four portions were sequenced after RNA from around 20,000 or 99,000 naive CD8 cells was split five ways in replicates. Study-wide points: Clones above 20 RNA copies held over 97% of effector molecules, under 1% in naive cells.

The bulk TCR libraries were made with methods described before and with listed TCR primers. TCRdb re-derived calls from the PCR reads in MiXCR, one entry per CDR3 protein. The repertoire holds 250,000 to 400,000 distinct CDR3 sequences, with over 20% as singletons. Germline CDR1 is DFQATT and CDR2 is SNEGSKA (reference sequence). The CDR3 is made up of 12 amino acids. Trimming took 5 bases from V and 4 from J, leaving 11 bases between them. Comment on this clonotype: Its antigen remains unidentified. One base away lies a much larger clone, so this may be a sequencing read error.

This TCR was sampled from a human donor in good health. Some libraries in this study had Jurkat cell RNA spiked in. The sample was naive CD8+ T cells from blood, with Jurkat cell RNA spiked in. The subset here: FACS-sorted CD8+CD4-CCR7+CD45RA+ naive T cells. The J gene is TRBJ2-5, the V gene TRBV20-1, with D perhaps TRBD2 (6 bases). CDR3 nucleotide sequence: TGCAGTGCTGGTCAGGGACTAGAGACCCAGTACTTC. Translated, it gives CSAGQGLETQYF.